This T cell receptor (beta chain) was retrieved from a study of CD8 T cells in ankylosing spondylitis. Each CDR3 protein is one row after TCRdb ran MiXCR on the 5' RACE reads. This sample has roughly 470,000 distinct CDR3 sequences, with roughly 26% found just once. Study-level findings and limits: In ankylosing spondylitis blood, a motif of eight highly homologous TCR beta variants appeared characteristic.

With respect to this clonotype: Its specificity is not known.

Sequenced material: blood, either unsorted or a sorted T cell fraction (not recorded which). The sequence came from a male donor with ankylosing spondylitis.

The DNA for the CDR3 is TGCGCCAGCAGTGACCAGGCTACAGGGACCCTGTTCTTC. Residues: CASSDQATGTLFF. The chain joins TRBV10-2 to TRBJ2-1; D might be TRBD1 (6 bases). This CDR3 comprises 13 residues. V dropped 3 bases and J dropped 15 bases, with 18 bases sitting between them. Germline V gene lookup returns CDR1 WSHSY and CDR2 SAAADI.